This TCR beta chain appears in the sequencing data of a study of blood T cell repertoires in COVID-19. Background on the study: Collection of acute and convalescent COVID-19 samples took place in the United States, Italy and Spain. PBMCs, B-cell-depleted T cells, or T cells were the source of the cDNA or gDNA that made up the material.

This CDR3 region has 11 residues. The germline V and J ends were trimmed by 8 bases and 3 bases, with 8 bases remaining between them. Germline V gives CDR1 GTSNPN, CDR2 SVGIG (reference sequence). Methods used by the authors: How many nucleated cells were present was estimated from reference gene primer amplification. Repertoires were generated with immunoSEQ multiplex PCR, while TCRdb's copy carries only in-frame clones and drops some. That table is the source of V, J and clone size, and D and trimming were worked out from the DNA. The sample has 100,000 or so clones; roughly 92% are singletons. This clonotype was obtained from a man in his 70s with acute or convalescent COVID-19. The chain employs TRBV30 and TRBJ1-3; D is unclear. The source material was peripheral blood. This chain's CDR3 is CARHGGNTIYF. CDR3 nucleotides: TGTGCCCGCCACGGTGGAAACACCATATATTTT.